This is a list of T cell receptor beta chains from one sample in a study of shared clonotypes between healthy human individuals. The repertoire was sequenced with immunoSEQ multiplex PCR; TCRdb's copy has only in-frame clones and lacks some. The sample lists under 2,000,000 clones; about 95% were seen once. Sequencing was performed on naive CD8+ T cells sorted from blood. The receptors were sampled from a man younger than 30 in good health. Each CDR3 is given with its conserved first and last residue. A D gene is named only where the DNA matches it firmly. Clone size is shown for a subset of rows, as once, few, many or a class of expanded clone.

CDR3 DNA,CDR3 protein,clone size,J gene,D gene,V gene
TGTGCCAGCAGTTATCGGGGGCCCTCCTACGAGCAGTACTTC,CASSYRGPSYEQYF,.,TRBJ2-7,.,TRBV27
TGTGCCAGCAGTGAAGGGATGGGGAATGGCTACACCTTC,CASSEGMGNGYTF,once,TRBJ1-2,.,TRBV6-1
TGTGCCAGTAGTATTTGGGGAAGTAACTATGGCTACACCTTC,CASSIWGSNYGYTF,.,TRBJ1-2,.,TRBV19
TGTGCCAGCTCACCATCGAGCGGTCTTGGGTACAATGAGCAGTTCTTC,CASSPSSGLGYNEQFF,.,TRBJ2-1,.,TRBV18
TGTGCCAGCAGTTCTCGGGACTTGAGCTCCTACAATGAGCAGTTCTTC,CASSSRDLSSYNEQFF,.,TRBJ2-1,.,TRBV27
TGTGCCAGCAGCTTGGAGCCGGATTCTGGCTACACCTTC,CASSLEPDSGYTF,.,TRBJ1-2,.,TRBV5-5
TGTGCCAGCTCACCGGACACCTACTACGAGCAGTACTTC,CASSPDTYYEQYF,.,TRBJ2-7,.,TRBV18
TGTGCCAGCAGCTCCCCTCATTGGATCACCGAGGGGAATTCACCCCTCCACTTT,CASSSPHWITEGNSPLHF,.,TRBJ1-6,.,TRBV5-6
TGTGCCAGCAGGGGACAGGGGGCGATAGATGGCTACACCTTC,CASRGQGAIDGYTF,.,TRBJ1-2,TRBD1,TRBV6-1
TGTGCCAGCAGCCGACGGGAGGAGGGTTACGAGCAGTACTTC,CASSRREEGYEQYF,few,TRBJ2-7,TRBD2,TRBV13
TGTGCCAGCAGTGGGACAGCTGGAAACACCATATATTTT,CASSGTAGNTIYF,.,TRBJ1-3,.,TRBV6-1
TGTGCCACCAGCAGAGACTACGGGGAGGGAACTAATGAAAAACTGTTTTTT,CATSRDYGEGTNEKLFF,.,TRBJ1-4,.,TRBV15
TGTGCCAGCAGTTCTGGGGGGGTGCACGAGCAGTACTTC,CASSSGGVHEQYF,.,TRBJ2-7,TRBD2,TRBV27
TGTGCCAGCACCCCTCGACAGGGCCCCTCCTACGAGCAGTACTTC,CASTPRQGPSYEQYF,.,TRBJ2-7,TRBD1,TRBV27
TGTGCCAGCAGTGAGGTGGGCATCACCGGGGAGCTGTTTTTT,CASSEVGITGELFF,.,TRBJ2-2,.,TRBV6-1
TGTGCCAGCAGCCTAGCGGGACAGGGGGGAATCTACGAGCAGTACTTC,CASSLAGQGGIYEQYF,.,TRBJ2-7,TRBD1,TRBV13
TGCGCCAGCAGCCAAGATGAAGTGCGTAGCGTCAGCACAGATACGCAGTATTTT,CASSQDEVRSVSTDTQYF,.,TRBJ2-3,.,TRBV4-1
TGTGCCAGCAGTGGCCAGGACTATAATTCACCCCTCCACTTT,CASSGQDYNSPLHF,.,TRBJ1-6,.,TRBV27
TGCAGCGTTGAGCAGGACCGCTACGAGCAGTACTTC,CSVEQDRYEQYF,.,TRBJ2-7,.,TRBV29-1
TGCGCCAGCAGCCAAGCGAGACAGGGCTACGAGCAGTACTTC,CASSQARQGYEQYF,.,TRBJ2-7,TRBD1,TRBV4-1
TGCGCCAGCAGCCCCGGGACGGGGTTGGGCACTGAAGCTTTCTTT,CASSPGTGLGTEAFF,.,TRBJ1-1,.,TRBV5-1
TGCGCCAGCAGCCAAGCACAGGTGAACACCGGGGAGCTGTTTTTT,CASSQAQVNTGELFF,few,TRBJ2-2,.,TRBV4-1
TGTGCCAGCAGAGACTCGAACCCAAATGAAAAACTGTTTTTT,CASRDSNPNEKLFF,.,TRBJ1-4,.,TRBV6-1
TGTGCCAGCAGTGATGAACTAGCGGGAGGGCAGTACACCGGGGAGCTGTTTTTT,CASSDELAGGQYTGELFF,.,TRBJ2-2,TRBD2,TRBV2
TGTGCCAGCAGTGAATATGCCCCCGGACAGGGCTACGAGCAGTACTTC,CASSEYAPGQGYEQYF,.,TRBJ2-7,TRBD1,TRBV25-1
TGTGCCAGCAGCTTGCTGGCCACCTACGAGCAGTACTTC,CASSLLATYEQYF,.,TRBJ2-7,.,TRBV5-5
TGCGCCAGCACGAGGGGCGACGAGCAGTACTTC,CASTRGDEQYF,few,TRBJ2-7,.,TRBV5-1
TGTGCCAGCGGCCAGGACAGTTCACCCCTCCACTTT,CASGQDSSPLHF,.,TRBJ1-6,.,TRBV28